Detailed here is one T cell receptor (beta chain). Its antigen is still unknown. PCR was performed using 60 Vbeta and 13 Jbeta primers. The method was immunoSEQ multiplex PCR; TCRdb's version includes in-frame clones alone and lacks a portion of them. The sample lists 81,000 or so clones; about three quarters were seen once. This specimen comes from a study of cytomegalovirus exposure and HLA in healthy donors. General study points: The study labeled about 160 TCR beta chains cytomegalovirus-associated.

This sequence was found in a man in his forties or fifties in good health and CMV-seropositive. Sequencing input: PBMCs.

DNA for the CDR3: TGTGCCAGTAGTACCTACCGGACTAGCGGGAGGGAGACCCAGTACTTC. Translated, it gives CASSTYRTSGRETQYF. The rearrangement links TRBV19 to TRBJ2-5, with 14 bases matching TRBD2. CDR3 length: 16 residues. CDR1 LNHDA and CDR2 SQIVND come from the germline V gene (reference sequence). Losses at the gene ends were 4 bases for V and 5 bases for J; bases not matched to a gene: 6.